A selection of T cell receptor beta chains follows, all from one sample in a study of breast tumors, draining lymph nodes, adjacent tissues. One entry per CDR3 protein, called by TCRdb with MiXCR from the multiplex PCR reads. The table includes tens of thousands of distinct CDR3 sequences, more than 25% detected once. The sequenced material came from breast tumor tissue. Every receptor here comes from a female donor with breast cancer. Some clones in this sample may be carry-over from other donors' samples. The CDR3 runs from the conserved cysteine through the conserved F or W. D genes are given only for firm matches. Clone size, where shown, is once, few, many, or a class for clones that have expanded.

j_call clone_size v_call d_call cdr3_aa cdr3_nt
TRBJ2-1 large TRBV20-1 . CSARGGSINNEQFF TGCAGTGCTAGAGGCGGATCGATCAACAATGAGCAGTTCTTC
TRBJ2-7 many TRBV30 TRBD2 CAWTSGLAGGFPYEQYF TGTGCCTGGACCTCGGGACTAGCGGGAGGCTTCCCCTACGAGCAGTACTTC
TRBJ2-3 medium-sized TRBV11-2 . CASSFTGPDTQYF TGTGCCAGCAGCTTTACAGGGCCAGATACGCAGTATTTT
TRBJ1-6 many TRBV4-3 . CASSQEVIRGARGLSPLHF TGCGCCAGCAGCCAAGAGGTTATTAGGGGGGCGAGGGGTCTTTCACCCCTCCACTTT
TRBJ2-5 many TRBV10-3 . CAISETANQETQYF TGTGCCATCAGTGAAACGGCTAACCAAGAGACCCAGTACTTC
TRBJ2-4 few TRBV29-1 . CSVGGLAKNIQYF TGCAGCGTCGGAGGACTAGCCAAAAACATTCAGTACTTC
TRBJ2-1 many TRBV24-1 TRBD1 CATSDPGGPYNEQFF TGTGCCACCAGTGATCCAGGGGGCCCCTACAATGAGCAGTTCTTC
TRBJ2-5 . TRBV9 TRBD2 CASSAGTSGSNRETQYF TGTGCCAGCAGCGCCGGGACTAGCGGGAGTAATCGAGAGACCCAGTACTTC
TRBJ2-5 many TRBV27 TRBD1 CASSSGTGGAETQYF TGTGCCAGCAGTAGCGGGACAGGGGGCGCCGAGACCCAGTACTTC
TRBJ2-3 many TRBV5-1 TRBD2 CASSGASGISDTQYF TGCGCCAGCAGCGGAGCTAGCGGGATCTCGGATACGCAGTATTTT
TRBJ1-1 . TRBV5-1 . CASSLGGSSEAFF TGCGCCAGCAGCTTGGGGGGATCTAGTGAAGCTTTCTTT
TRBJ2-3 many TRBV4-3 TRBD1 CASSQDWGTGGPDTQYF TGCGCCAGCAGCCAAGATTGGGGGACAGGGGGCCCAGATACGCAGTATTTT
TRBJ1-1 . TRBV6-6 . CASSWGGVAEASF TGTGCCAGCAGTTGGGGGGGGGTAGCTGAAGCTTCCTTT
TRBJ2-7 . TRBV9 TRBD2 CASSVMTSGPPYEQYF TGTGCCAGCAGCGTAATGACTAGCGGGCCTCCCTACGAGCAGTACTTC
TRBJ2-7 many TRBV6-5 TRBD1 CASSYSVTGSYEQYF TGTGCCAGCAGTTACTCTGTGACAGGGTCCTACGAGCAGTACTTC
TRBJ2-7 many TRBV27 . CASSSLQGYGSYEQYF TGTGCCAGCAGTTCCTTACAGGGATACGGCTCCTACGAGCAGTACTTC
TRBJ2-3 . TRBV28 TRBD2 CASKEVGLATDTQYF TGTGCCAGCAAGGAAGTGGGACTAGCCACAGATACGCAGTATTTT
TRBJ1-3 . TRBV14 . CASGALNSRNTIYF TGTGCTAGCGGCGCACTGAACTCCCGAAACACCATATATTTT
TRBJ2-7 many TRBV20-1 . CSAPGLAGAAYEQYF TGCAGTGCCCCAGGGTTGGCAGGGGCCGCCTACGAGCAGTACTTC
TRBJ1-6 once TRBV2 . CASSVWGVPLHF TGTGCCAGCAGTGTGTGGGGTGTACCCCTCCACTTT
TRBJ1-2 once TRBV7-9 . CASGLEQSGYTF TGTGCCAGCGGCTTAGAGCAGTCCGGCTACACCTTC
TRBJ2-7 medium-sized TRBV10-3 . CAISESRDTYEQYF TGTGCCATCAGTGAGTCCCGGGACACCTACGAGCAGTACTTC